The T cell receptor (beta chain) described here comes from a study of response to subunit inactivated influenza vaccine. This clonotype was seen many times. The antigen is not known. Via MiXCR, TCRdb re-called the RT-PCR reads, giving one row per CDR3 protein. The data contain about 780,000 distinct CDR3 sequences, 18% of them seen just once; the ten biggest clones take up 11%. General study findings and limits: Seasonal influenza vaccination, on each occasion, was suggested by the authors to recruit few new T cells.

The input for sequencing was PBMCs from blood, taken 5 to 6 days after vaccination. The source is a man aged 50-60 years who received an inactivated influenza vaccine.

CDR3 amino acids: CAISEPGQGRTYEQYF. CDR3 sequence (DNA): TGTGCCATCAGTGAGCCAGGACAGGGGCGGACCTACGAGCAGTACTTC. The chain combines TRBV10-3 with TRBJ2-7, with 9 bases lining up with TRBD1. This CDR3 has 16 residues. The germline V gene encodes CDR1 ENHRY and CDR2 SYGVKD. V shed 2 bases and J 2 bases; nucleotides not matched to a gene: 7.